One and the same sample provided the 32 T cell receptor beta chains below, sequenced in a study of identical twins. TCRdb re-called the 5' RACE reads with MiXCR, one entry per CDR3 protein. The profile shows roughly 18,000 distinct CDR3 sequences, around 70% of them singletons. Sequences were obtained from memory (CD45RO+) T cells sorted from blood. Every receptor here comes from a woman between 18 and 29 years old in good health. This table probably holds off-target reads from a library built for another chain.

This clonotype has only a few counts. The rearrangement links TRBV2 to TRBJ2-3; 7 nucleotides align to TRBD1. Unmatched junction bases numbered 5, after V lost 4 bases and J lost 1 base. This CDR3 is built from 15 residues. In germline, CDR1 is SNHLY, CDR2 FYNNEI. In DNA form, the CDR3 reads TGTGCCAGCAGTGCCGACAGGGTGGGCACAGATACGCAGTATTTT. It encodes CASSADRVGTDTQYF.

In its sample, this clonotype was seen once. This chain connects TRBV24-1 to TRBJ2-2; D remains ambiguous. Germline CDR1 is KGHDR and CDR2 is SFDVKD. Trimming removed 3 bases at V and 2 bases at J, with 6 bases between. The CDR3 contains 14 residues. CDR3 loop: CATSDRTNTGELFF. The CDR3 DNA follows: TGTGCCACCAGTGATCGAACTAACACCGGGGAGCTGTTTTTT.

The V and J genes are TRBV18 and TRBJ2-2; 11 nucleotides match TRBD2. V shed 3 bases, J shed 0 bases, and the junction held 3 bases outside the gene matches. The CDR3 totals 17 residues. The V gene's germline CDR1 is KGHSH and CDR2 LQKENI. CDR3 sequence (DNA): TGTGCCAGCTCACCGGGACTAGCGGACGCGAACACCGGGGAGCTGTTTTTT. It codes for CASSPGLADANTGELFF.

V usage is TRBV5-6 and J usage is TRBJ2-3; D possibly corresponds to TRBD1 (7 bases). V lost 5 bases to trimming and J lost 1 base, with 23 bases between them. The V gene's germline CDR1 is SGHDT and CDR2 YYEEEE. The CDR3 is 18 residues long. DNA of the CDR3: TGTGCCAGCAGTCAAAGGGGGCTTCGGGGGAGTGGCACAGATACGCAGTATTTT. Amino acid sequence: CASSQRGLRGSGTDTQYF. Variable domain in full (rest from reference TRBV5-6 and TRBJ2-3): DAGVTQSPTHLIKTRGQQVTLRCSPKSGHDTVSWYQQALGQGPQFIFQYYEEEERQRGNFPDRFSGHQFPNYSSELNVNALLLGDSALYLCASSQRGLRGSGTDTQYFGPGTRLTVL.

The chain employs TRBV7-9 and TRBJ2-3; the match to TRBD2 covers 10 bases. In germline, CDR1 is SEHNR, CDR2 FQNEAQ (reference sequence). This CDR3 has 16 amino acids. Losses at the gene ends were 1 base for V and 2 bases for J; bases not matched to a gene: 3. This CDR3 is CASSLDTSGTTDTQYF. The CDR3 coding sequence is TGTGCCAGCAGCTTAGACACTAGCGGGACCACAGATACGCAGTATTTT.

The chain carries TRBV19 and TRBJ2-7; D uncertain. V shed 3 bases and J shed 2 bases, with 11 bases lying between them. The CDR3 runs to 14 residues. CDR1 is LNHDA and CDR2 is SQIVND in the germline V gene (reference sequence). CDR3 in amino acids: CASSIGQEPYEQYF. The CDR3 DNA reads as TGTGCCAGTAGTATTGGGCAGGAGCCCTACGAGCAGTACTTC. Using reference TRBV19 and TRBJ2-7 for the parts outside the CDR3, the full variable domain is DGGITQSPKYLFRKEGQNVTLSCEQNLNHDAMYWYRQDPGQGLRLIYYSQIVNDFQKGDIAEGYSVSREKKESFPLTVTSAQKNPTAFYLCASSIGQEPYEQYFGPGTRLTVT.

The chain links TRBV7-9 to TRBJ2-7; tentative D call: TRBD1 (6 bases). This CDR3 has 13 residues. Germline loops: CDR1 SEHNR, CDR2 FQNEAQ (reference sequence). The ends were cut back, 1 base at V and 2 bases at J, with 6 bases in the middle. CDR3 region: CASSLGTAYEQYF. Here the CDR3 DNA reads TGTGCCAGCAGCTTAGGGACAGCCTACGAGCAGTACTTC.

V gene TRBV24-1 combines with J gene TRBJ2-2, with D possibly being TRBD2 (5 bases). Deletions cut 6 bases from V and 1 base from J, with 5 bases between. The germline CDR1 and CDR2 sequences are KGHDR and SFDVKD. The CDR3 length is 13 residues. CDR3 residues: CATSRGNTGELFF. CDR3 nucleotides: TGTGCCACCAGTCGGGGGAACACCGGGGAGCTGTTTTTT.

The genes are TRBV6-2 or TRBV6-3 and TRBJ2-1; TRBD2 agrees at 16 bases. Germline V gene sequence: CDR1 MNHEY, CDR2 SVGEGT. Trimming cost V 11 bases and J 4 bases; bases outside gene matches: 14. The CDR3 spans 18 residues. The CDR3 nucleotides are TGTGCCGTCCAAAGGACGGGACTAGCGGGAGGGCGGTACAATGAGCAGTTCTTC. This encodes CAVQRTGLAGGRYNEQFF.

This clonotype has more than one count but fewer than ten. The V gene is TRBV7-6, the J gene TRBJ2-2; D unresolved. In germline, CDR1 is SGHVS, CDR2 FNYEAQ. The ends were cut back, 5 bases at V and 0 bases at J, with 13 bases in the middle. The CDR3 has 16 amino acids. The CDR3 DNA reads TGTGCCAGCAGCCCGTGGTACGTTTCGAACACCGGGGAGCTGTTTTTT. Translating it yields CASSPWYVSNTGELFF.

This clonotype showed up just a few times. DNA for the CDR3: TGTGCCAGCAGTTACGCGGAAACAACGAGGCGCTACGAGCAGTACTTC. Protein product: CASSYAETTRRYEQYF. The gene calls are TRBV6-5 and TRBJ2-7; D is undetermined. The V gene lost 2 bases and the J gene lost 3 bases, with 17 bases spanning the gap. The CDR3 loop spans 16 amino acids. CDR1 is MNHEY, CDR2 SVGAGI, per germline.

V and J are TRBV6-5 and TRBJ2-4, with D tentatively TRBD2 (5 bases). The CDR3 has 15 residues. Trimming removed 2 bases at V and 2 bases at J, with 10 bases between. Germline-derived CDR1 and CDR2 are MNHEY and SVGAGI. CDR3 region: CASSYRSGTKNIQYF. For the CDR3, the DNA is TGTGCCAGCAGTTACCGGTCGGGGACCAAAAACATTCAGTACTTC.

The gene calls are TRBV6-4 and TRBJ2-1; D may be TRBD2 (6 bases). Trimming removed 3 bases at V and 7 bases at J, with 13 bases between. The CDR3 has 14 residues. Per germline, CDR1 MRHNA and CDR2 SNTAGT. The CDR3 DNA follows: TGTGCCAGCAGTGAGCTAGCGAGAGGGAATGAGCAGTTCTTC. Translation gives CASSELARGNEQFF.

The rearrangement uses TRBV4-1 and TRBJ2-1; 7 positions agree with TRBD2. This CDR3 spans 15 amino acids. Trimming removed 0 bases from V and 10 bases from J; junction bases left unmatched: 9. Per the germline V gene, CDR1 is MGHRA and CDR2 is YSYEKL. CDR3 nucleotide sequence: TGCGCCAGCAGCCAAGATACGGGAGGAACCGGCGAGCAGTTCTTC. It codes for CASSQDTGGTGEQFF.

The J gene is TRBJ2-7, the V gene TRBV5-6; 7 bases are shared with TRBD1. CDR1 is SGHDT and CDR2 is YYEEEE in the germline V gene. The ends lost 4 bases at V and 5 bases at J; junction bases unmatched: 6. This CDR3 has 13 residues. CDR3: CASSPTGANEQYF. As DNA, the CDR3 is TGTGCCAGCAGCCCTACAGGGGCAAACGAGCAGTACTTC.

The chain carries TRBV5-5 and TRBJ2-3; 10 nucleotides align to TRBD2. The CDR3 has 14 amino acids. The germline V gene has CDR1 SGHKS and CDR2 YYEKEE (reference sequence). The ends lost 5 bases at V and 1 base at J; junction bases unmatched: 1. The CDR3 coding sequence is TGTGCCAGCAGAGGGACTAGCGGCACAGATACGCAGTATTTT. Its protein is CASRGTSGTDTQYF.

The chain carries TRBV2 and TRBJ2-3; either TRBD1 or TRBD2 may fit D (5 bases each). Trimming pared 4 bases from V and 6 bases from J, leaving 11 bases between. The germline V gene encodes CDR1 SNHLY and CDR2 FYNNEI. The CDR3 consists of 13 residues. The CDR3 DNA sequence: TGTGCCAGCAGTGTCCTAGCAGGGGATACGCAGTATTTT. The encoded protein is CASSVLAGDTQYF.

CDR3 protein: CASSLEILASKETQYF. Written as DNA, the CDR3 is TGTGCCAGCAGCTTAGAAATACTAGCGAGTAAAGAGACCCAGTACTTC. The V call is TRBV11-3, the J call TRBJ2-5; 7 bases are a match to TRBD2. The CDR3 runs to 16 residues. The V and J ends lost 0 bases and 3 bases, in that order; junction bases with no gene match: 7. Germline assignment: CDR1 SGHNT and CDR2 YENEEA.

The rearrangement joins TRBV7-2 to TRBJ2-7, with 7 bases that match TRBD1. The CDR3 loop spans 13 amino acids. Germline V CDR1 and CDR2: SGHTA, FQGNSA. V shed 4 bases, J shed 0 bases, and the junction held 0 bases outside the gene matches. The CDR3 DNA reads TGTGCCAGCAGCTGGGACAGCTCCTACGAGCAGTACTTC. Translated: CASSWDSSYEQYF.

This clonotype was detected a few times. V is TRBV4-3 and J is TRBJ2-4; 11 nucleotides align to TRBD2. The CDR3 extends over 20 amino acids. V shed 0 bases and J 5 bases; nucleotides not matched to a gene: 15. Germline V gene data show CDR1 as LGHNA and CDR2 as YSLEER. The CDR3 sequence: CASSQDVPTSGRFLQNIQYF. The CDR3, as DNA: TGCGCCAGCAGCCAAGATGTCCCCACTAGCGGGAGATTCCTCCAAAACATTCAGTACTTC.

J is TRBJ2-3 and V is TRBV5-1; D call uncertain. Trimming removed 0 bases from V and 2 bases from J, with 7 bases in between. The CDR3 consists of 14 residues. The V gene's germline CDR1 is SGHRS and CDR2 YFSETQ. The chain's CDR3 is CASSLEANTDTQYF. The CDR3 bases are TGCGCCAGCAGCTTGGAGGCGAACACAGATACGCAGTATTTT.

V is TRBV28 and J is TRBJ1-4, with a weak D call TRBD1 (5 bases). The CDR3 contains 16 residues. Trimming removed 4 bases at V and 8 bases at J, with 20 bases between. Germline CDR1 MDHEN, CDR2 SYDVKM. The CDR3 DNA follows: TGTGCCAGCAGTTCCCCCAGGGACCCCCGTCGGGAAAAACTGTTTTTT. Its translation is CASSSPRDPRREKLFF.

V is TRBV19 and J is TRBJ2-3, with 9 positions matching TRBD2. V trimming: 3 bases; J trimming: 9 bases; junction bases outside the gene matches: 7. CDR1 LNHDA and CDR2 SQIVND come from the germline V gene (reference sequence). The CDR3 has 14 residues. The CDR3 is CASSIAGGPWTQYF. The CDR3 DNA reads TGTGCCAGTAGTATCGCGGGAGGGCCGTGGACGCAGTATTTT.

The chain is built from TRBV7-9 and TRBJ2-5, with no clear D. The CDR3 is 12 residues long. Germline loops: CDR1 SEHNR, CDR2 FQNEAQ (reference sequence). With 1 base removed from V and 4 bases from J, the gap between germline ends came to 4 bases. The CDR3 DNA follows: TGTGCCAGCAGCTTAGTTGTAGAGACCCAGTACTTC. It codes for CASSLVVETQYF. Full variable domain (rest looked up from reference TRBV7-9 and TRBJ2-5): DTGVSQNPRHKITKRGQNVTFRCDPISEHNRLYWYRQTLGQGPEFLTYFQNEAQLEKSRLLSDRFSAERPKGSFSTLEIQRTEQGDSAMYLCASSLVVETQYFGPGTRLLVL.

The chain has TRBV20-1 and TRBJ2-5, with D possibly matching TRBD2 (5 bases). Per the germline V gene, CDR1 is DFQATT and CDR2 is SNEGSKA (reference sequence). This CDR3 has 13 residues. Trimming cost V 2 bases and J 2 bases, with 9 bases left between them. The CDR3 coding sequence is TGCAGTGCTAGATTGAGCGGTCAAGAGACCCAGTACTTC. Its protein is CSARLSGQETQYF.

A few counts support this clonotype. In DNA form, the CDR3 reads TGTGCCAGCAGCTTCTATTCTAGCGGGAGGGCCAATGAGCAGTTCTTC. This sequence encodes CASSFYSSGRANEQFF. The chain couples TRBV7-2 to TRBJ2-1; TRBD2 matches at 12 bases. J gave up 6 bases and V 3 bases, and 6 bases lay outside the gene matches. Germline V CDR1 and CDR2: SGHTA, FQGNSA. The CDR3 length is 16 residues.

Only one count was recorded for this clonotype. Here the CDR3 reads CASSEGGGYNEQFF. CDR3 in DNA: TGTGCCAGCAGTGAAGGGGGCGGGTACAATGAGCAGTTCTTC. J is TRBJ2-1 and V is TRBV6-1; D is tentatively TRBD1 or TRBD2 (5 bases each). Trimming shortened V by 1 base and J by 4 bases, and 8 bases separated the two germline ends. This CDR3 has 14 residues. CDR1 and CDR2 from the germline V gene are MNHNS and SASEGT.

This clonotype was found once. The chain carries TRBV10-3 and TRBJ1-2; unclear D gene. CDR1 and CDR2 (germline): ENHRY, SYGVKD. V was trimmed by 4 bases and J by 4 bases, leaving 13 bases between them. This CDR3 contains 14 residues. The CDR3: CAISVPGGVYGYTF. For the CDR3, the DNA is TGTGCCATCAGTGTTCCGGGCGGAGTCTATGGCTACACCTTC.

The V gene is TRBV11-1, the J gene TRBJ2-1; no clear D gene. CDR3 size: 15 residues. Germline loops: CDR1 SGHAT, CDR2 FQDESV (reference sequence). V was clipped by 4 bases and J by 6 bases, with 16 bases between them. DNA of the CDR3: TGTGCCAGCAGCTCCCCCGACCACGGCCTCAATGAGCAGTTCTTC. Its translation: CASSSPDHGLNEQFF.

This chain connects TRBV9 to TRBJ2-3, with D unresolved. Trimming stripped 2 bases from V and 2 bases from J, with 9 bases between. Germline loops: CDR1 SGDLS, CDR2 YYNGEE. The CDR3 length is 14 residues. The CDR3 spells CASSVTSVTDTQYF. In DNA form, the CDR3 reads TGTGCCAGCAGCGTCACGAGCGTCACAGATACGCAGTATTTT. Combining the CDR3 with reference TRBV9 and TRBJ2-3 gives the whole variable domain DSGVTQTPKHLITATGQRVTLRCSPRSGDLSVYWYQQSLDQGLQFLIQYYNGEERAKGNILERFSAQQFPDLHSELNLSSLELGDSALYFCASSVTSVTDTQYFGPGTRLTVL.

The rearrangement uses TRBV6-5 and TRBJ1-1; D perhaps matches TRBD1 (6 bases). V was pared by 4 bases and J by 7 bases, with 16 bases between. CDR1 MNHEY and CDR2 SVGAGI come from the germline V gene. The CDR3 totals 14 residues. CDR3 protein: CASSFTPDSLEAFF. CDR3 DNA sequence: TGTGCCAGCAGTTTCACCCCGGACAGCCTTGAAGCTTTCTTT.

In this sample, this clonotype turned up once. The chain has TRBV7-2 and TRBJ2-2, with 9 bases matching TRBD2. The ends lost 3 bases at V and 7 bases at J; junction bases unmatched: 6. The CDR3 consists of 15 residues. Germline V gene sequence: CDR1 SGHTA, CDR2 FQGNSA. CDR3 bases: TGTGCCAGCAGCTTCAGCGGGAGGTCGATCGGGGAGCTGTTTTTT. It translates to CASSFSGRSIGELFF. Variable domain in full (rest from reference TRBV7-2 and TRBJ2-2): GAGVSQSPSNKVTEKGKDVELRCDPISGHTALYWYRQSLGQGLEFLIYFQGNSAPDKSGLPSDRFSAERTGGSVSTLTIQRTQQEDSAVYLCASSFSGRSIGELFFGEGSRLTVL.